This T cell receptor beta chain was found in a study of Tregs in tolerant kidney transplant recipients. Across the study: Recipient Tregs were cultured approximately 16 days with activated donor B cells and IL-2.

Only in-frame clones appear in the TCRdb table, and some are missing; sequencing was by immunoSEQ multiplex PCR. The sample has some 11,000 clones, around 91% seen once. Remarks on this clone: Antigen: not known.

The CDR3 runs to 15 residues. The V gene lost 5 bases and the J gene lost 2 bases, with 14 bases spanning the gap. Per germline, CDR1 MDHEN and CDR2 SYDVKM. This sample comprised Tregs from blood cultured with allogeneic cells, obtained before the transplant. V usage is TRBV28 and J usage is TRBJ2-3; a weak D match, TRBD2 (6 bases). The sequence was obtained from a human patient who received a combined kidney and bone marrow transplant. The DNA for the CDR3 is TGTGCCAGCAGTCCCCCGGGGGTCCTCACAGATACGCAGTATTTT. Amino acid sequence: CASSPPGVLTDTQYF.